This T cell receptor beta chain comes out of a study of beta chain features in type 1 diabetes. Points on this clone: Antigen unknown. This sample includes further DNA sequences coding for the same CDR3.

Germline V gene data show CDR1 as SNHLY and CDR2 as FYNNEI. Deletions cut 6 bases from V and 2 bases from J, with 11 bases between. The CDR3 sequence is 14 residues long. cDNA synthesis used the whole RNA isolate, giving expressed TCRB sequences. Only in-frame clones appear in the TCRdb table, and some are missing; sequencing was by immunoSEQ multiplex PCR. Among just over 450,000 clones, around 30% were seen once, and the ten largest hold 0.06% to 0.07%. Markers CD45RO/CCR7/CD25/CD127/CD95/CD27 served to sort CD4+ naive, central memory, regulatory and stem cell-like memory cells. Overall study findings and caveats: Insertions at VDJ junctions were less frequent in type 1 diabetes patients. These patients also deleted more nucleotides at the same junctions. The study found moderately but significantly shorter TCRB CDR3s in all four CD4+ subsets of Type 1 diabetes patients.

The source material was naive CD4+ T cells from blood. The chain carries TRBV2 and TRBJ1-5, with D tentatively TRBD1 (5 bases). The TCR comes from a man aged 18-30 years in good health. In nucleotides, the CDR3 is TGTGCCAGCAGCGGGACGGGGGGCAATCAGCCCCAGCATTTT. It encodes CASSGTGGNQPQHF.